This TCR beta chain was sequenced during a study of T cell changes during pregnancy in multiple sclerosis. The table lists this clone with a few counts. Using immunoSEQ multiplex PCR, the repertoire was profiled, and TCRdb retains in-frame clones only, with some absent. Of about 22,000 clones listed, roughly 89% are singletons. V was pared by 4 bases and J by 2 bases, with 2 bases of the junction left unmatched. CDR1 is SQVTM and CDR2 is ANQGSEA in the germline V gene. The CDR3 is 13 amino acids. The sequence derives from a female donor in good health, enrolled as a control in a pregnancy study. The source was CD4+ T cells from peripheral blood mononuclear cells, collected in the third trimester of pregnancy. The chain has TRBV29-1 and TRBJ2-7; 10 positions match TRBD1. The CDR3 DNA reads TGCAGCGTTGCTGGGACAGGGGCCTACGAGCAGTACTTC. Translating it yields CSVAGTGAYEQYF.